Here is one T cell receptor (beta chain) with its context. The antigen is undetermined. This sample was taken from a study of cytomegalovirus exposure and HLA in healthy donors. About the research overall: The roughly 130 validation repertoires used the same platform as the roughly 620 first-cohort repertoires, a later analysis reported. Regarding the study as a whole: Subsequent analysis found a tendency for first-cohort TCR clusters to co-occur within the approximately 130 validation repertoires. The classifier reportedly diagnosed cytomegalovirus status with high specificity and sensitivity.

TCRdb's copy holds only in-frame clones and misses some; the assay was immunoSEQ multiplex PCR. The sample has some 79,000 clones; around 94% are singletons. The TCR originated in a woman under 30 in good health and CMV-seropositive. The sample taken for sequencing was PBMCs.

The CDR3 sequence: CASTKAGILGNEQFF. In DNA, the CDR3 is TGTGCCAGTACCAAAGCCGGGATCTTGGGCAATGAGCAGTTCTTC. The chain combines TRBV19 with TRBJ2-1; possibly TRBD2 for D (5 bases). Between the trimmed V and J ends, which lost 7 bases and 6 bases, there was a span of 19 bases. Germline assignment: CDR1 LNHDA and CDR2 SQIVND (reference sequence). The CDR3 totals 15 residues.